The 15 T cell receptor beta chains given below trace back to one sample, sequenced in a study of CD8 T cells in ankylosing spondylitis. Study-level findings and limits: There was a TCR beta motif, made of several highly homologous variants, that appeared characteristic of ankylosing spondylitis blood.

TCRdb re-called the 5' RACE reads through MiXCR, storing one row per CDR3 protein. The sample yields about 390,000 distinct CDR3 sequences, approximately 20% seen once. Their cognate antigens are unknown. The sample taken for sequencing was blood, either unsorted or a sorted T cell fraction (not recorded which). Receptor source: a male donor with ankylosing spondylitis.

This clonotype showed up many times. This chain links TRBV11-2 with TRBJ1-1; no reliable D call. This CDR3 has 13 amino acids. Germline V gene data show CDR1 as SGHAT and CDR2 as FQNNGV. V dropped 0 bases and J dropped 10 bases, with 12 bases sitting between them. DNA of the CDR3: TGTGCCAGCAGCTTAGAGCGGGGATCGGGAGCTTTCTTT. Translation gives CASSLERGSGAFF.

The chain has TRBV18 and TRBJ2-3; D may be TRBD2 (6 bases). CDR1 and CDR2 from the germline V gene are KGHSH and LQKENI. CDR3 length: 14 amino acids. The V end lost 2 bases, the J end lost 4 bases, and 10 bases lay between the germline ends. The CDR3: CASSPNSGADTQYF. The CDR3 coding sequence is TGTGCCAGCTCACCAAATTCGGGAGCAGATACGCAGTATTTT.

DNA for the CDR3: TGTGCCAGTCAGGGCTTCAGCTCTGGAAACACCATATATTTT. The encoded protein is CASQGFSSGNTIYF. The rearrangement links TRBV19 to TRBJ1-3, with D possibly TRBD1 on 5 matching bases. This CDR3 contains 14 residues. Trimming took off 8 bases at V and 0 bases at J, with 11 bases between the two ends. Germline V lookup: CDR1 LNHDA, CDR2 SQIVND (reference sequence).

This clonotype was counted a few times. The chain has TRBV6-2 or TRBV6-3 and TRBJ2-1; 13 nucleotides match TRBD2. CDR1 is MNHEY, CDR2 SVGEGT, per germline. V was clipped by 6 bases and J by 4 bases; unmatched bases: 3. The CDR3 runs to 15 residues. The CDR3 region is CASRLTSGGYNEQFF. The CDR3 nucleotides read TGTGCCAGCAGGCTGACTAGCGGGGGGTACAATGAGCAGTTCTTC.

This rearrangement joins TRBV6-5 to TRBJ1-2; tentatively, D is TRBD1 (6 bases). This CDR3 spans 16 amino acids. Trimming took 2 bases from V and 4 from J, leaving 17 bases between them. From germline, CDR1 is MNHEY and CDR2 SVGAGI. The DNA for the CDR3 is TGTGCCAGCAGTTACGCACCCTCGGGACACGTCTATGGCTACACCTTC. Amino acid sequence: CASSYAPSGHVYGYTF.

This clonotype showed up just once. V is TRBV20-1 and J is TRBJ1-5, with D unresolved. CDR3 length equals 12 residues. Trimming cost V 6 bases and J 2 bases, with 8 bases left between them. Germline values: CDR1 DFQATT, CDR2 SNEGSKA (reference sequence). The CDR3 protein is CSAKAGNQPQHF. As DNA, the CDR3 is TGCAGTGCAAAGGCTGGCAATCAGCCCCAGCATTTT.

This rearrangement joins TRBV5-1 to TRBJ2-1; 14 bases line up with TRBD2. CDR3 length: 17 residues. The V gene end was trimmed by 3 bases and the J gene end by 4 bases; junction bases not matched to a gene: 6. Germline V gene lookup returns CDR1 SGHRS and CDR2 YFSETQ. CDR3: CASSSGGTSGSYNEQFF. CDR3 bases: TGCGCCAGCAGCTCCGGCGGGACTAGCGGGAGTTACAATGAGCAGTTCTTC. Together with reference TRBV5-1 and TRBJ2-1, the CDR3 gives the full variable domain: KAGVTQTPRYLIKTRGQQVTLSCSPISGHRSVSWYQQTPGQGLQFLFEYFSETQRNKGNFPGRFSGRQFSNSRSEMNVSTLELGDSALYLCASSSGGTSGSYNEQFFGPGTRLTVL.

This clonotype was detected a few times. V gene TRBV20-1 combines with J gene TRBJ2-7; 9 nucleotides line up with TRBD2. The CDR3 totals 15 residues. Germline CDR1 and CDR2: DFQATT and SNEGSKA (reference sequence). V shed 1 base, J shed 3 bases, and the junction held 7 bases outside the gene matches. The CDR3 region has the DNA TGCAGTGCTAGAGTGCCCGGGACTAGCCTCTACGAGCAGTACTTC. Translating it yields CSARVPGTSLYEQYF.

This chain connects TRBV21-1 to TRBJ2-1; the table names TRBD2, a call not compared with the DNA. TRBV21-1 is deemed a pseudogene. The CDR3 loop spans 15 amino acids. This CDR3 is CASSKGPTSLNEQFF. CDR3 sequence (DNA): TGTGCCAGCAGCAAAGGACCGACTAGTCTAAATGAGCAGTTCTTC.

This sequence joins TRBV5-1 and TRBJ1-4; TRBD1 aligns across 7 bases. The CDR3 consists of 15 residues. Germline assignment: CDR1 SGHRS and CDR2 YFSETQ. V lost 2 bases and J lost 6; bases outside the gene matches: 7. CDR3 sequence reads: CASSLLGTVDEKLFF. CDR3 coding DNA: TGCGCCAGCAGCTTATTGGGGACAGTGGATGAAAAACTGTTTTTT.

The V and J genes are TRBV5-1 and TRBJ2-7; possibly TRBD1 for D (6 bases). Per germline, CDR1 SGHRS and CDR2 YFSETQ. This CDR3 region has 13 residues. V lost 7 bases and J lost 3, with 14 bases in between. CDR3 sequence (DNA): TGCGCCAGCCGACAGGTGCCCAACTACGAGCAGTACTTC. Its protein product is CASRQVPNYEQYF.

The chain has TRBV4-2 and TRBJ2-5, with unresolved D. Trimming removed 0 bases from V and 5 bases from J, with 13 bases in between. Germline values: CDR1 LGHNA, CDR2 YNFKEQ. This CDR3 spans 15 amino acids. CDR3 region: CASSQDLVGWETQYF. The CDR3 DNA is TGTGCCAGCAGCCAAGATCTTGTGGGTTGGGAGACCCAGTACTTC.

This clonotype has a handful of counts. This chain joins TRBV27 and TRBJ1-2, with D possibly matching TRBD1 (5 bases). V lost 6 bases and J 4 bases, leaving 18 bases between the germline ends. This CDR3 contains 15 residues. Germline CDR1 reads MNHEY; CDR2 reads SMNVEV (reference sequence). The CDR3 DNA reads TGTGCCAGCAGCTCCTCGGGACCGCGGCTCTATGGCTACACCTTC. It is translated as CASSSSGPRLYGYTF.

The table lists this clonotype with a few counts. V usage is TRBV7-9 and J usage is TRBJ2-1, with D tentatively TRBD2 (6 bases). The germline V and J ends were trimmed by 4 bases and 4 bases, with 11 bases remaining between them. This CDR3 spans 14 amino acids. Germline V gene sequence: CDR1 SEHNR, CDR2 FQNEAQ (reference sequence). The CDR3 sequence: CASSSVADYNEQFF. CDR3 nucleotides: TGTGCCAGCAGCTCAGTAGCGGATTACAATGAGCAGTTCTTC.

This clonotype was counted only a few times. V and J are TRBV29-1 and TRBJ1-4, with 12 positions matching TRBD1. The CDR3 is 18 residues long. J was trimmed by 0 bases and V by 6 bases; bases with no gene match: 11. Germline values: CDR1 SQVTM, CDR2 ANQGSEA. CDR3 amino acids: CSVSGTGGEGATNEKLFF. As DNA, the CDR3 is TGCAGCGTGTCCGGGACAGGGGGCGAGGGTGCAACTAATGAAAAACTGTTTTTT.